A single TCR beta chain is shown here with its context. Its cognate antigen is unknown. This specimen comes from a study of identifying expanded T cells in peripheral blood. Broader study findings: Across healthy donors, higher total template counts meant significantly greater roughly 2-week count variance.

Clones were sequenced by immunoSEQ multiplex PCR, and TCRdb holds only the in-frame ones, with some missing. This sample carries about 100,000 clones, 70% to 90% of them seen once, and the ten largest clones take approximately 18%. V shed 2 bases and J shed 6 bases, with 24 bases lying between them. Germline V gives CDR1 LGHNA, CDR2 YSLEER. This CDR3 spans 18 amino acids. This chain links TRBV4-3 with TRBJ2-3; a weak D match, TRBD1 (5 bases). The sequence was obtained from a person aged 18 to 75 in good health. Material: blood. The CDR3 DNA is TGCGCCAGCAGCCAAAGTCGCAGGGCCCGTTTACTTTTGGATACGCAGTATTTT. Residues: CASSQSRRARLLLDTQYF.